This note documents a single T cell receptor (beta chain) sequence. The V gene end was trimmed by 2 bases and the J gene end by 4 bases; junction bases not matched to a gene: 4. The germline V gene encodes CDR1 MNHEY and CDR2 SVGAGI. The CDR3 sequence is 14 residues long. This entry comes from a study of CD4 and CD8 cells across lung adenocarcinoma regions. TCRdb re-derived calls from the PCR reads in MiXCR, one entry per CDR3 protein. The sample has fewer than 20,000 distinct CDR3 sequences, roughly half seen once. The genes are TRBV6-5 and TRBJ1-1; TRBD1 matches 7 bases. This clonotype originated in a female donor with lung adenocarcinoma. The CD4 and CD8 labels of this study may be unreliable. The sample comprised CD8+ T cells from the center of a lung tumor. CDR3 loop: CASSYPSGGTEAFF. The CDR3 coding sequence is TGTGCCAGCAGTTACCCCTCAGGGGGCACTGAAGCTTTCTTT.